The 14 T cell receptor beta chains presented below share a single source sample, sequenced in a study of PD-1 blockade in classical Hodgkin lymphoma. Each patient experienced a relapse that followed autologous stem cell transplantation, and brentuximab vedotin exposure varied. Repertoires were generated with immunoSEQ multiplex PCR, while TCRdb's copy carries only in-frame clones and drops some. The sample has some 65,000 clones, 71% seen once. The sample consisted of peripheral blood mononuclear cells (PBMCs), taken before the second cycle of nivolumab. These receptors all stem from a human donor with classical Hodgkin lymphoma.

The chain combines TRBV10-3 with TRBJ2-6; no firm D call. The CDR3 extends over 13 amino acids. CDR1 is ENHRY, CDR2 SYGVKD, per germline. Trimming shortened V by 4 bases and J by 2 bases, and 3 bases separated the two germline ends. The CDR3 DNA sequence: TGTGCCATCAGTGGGACTGGGGCCAACGTCCTGACTTTC. Encoded protein: CAISGTGANVLTF.

This chain connects TRBV7-9 to TRBJ2-3; tentatively, D is TRBD1 (5 bases). The CDR3 has 14 residues. The ends were cut back, 5 bases at V and 1 base at J, with 10 bases in the middle. Germline V CDR1 and CDR2: SEHNR, FQNEAQ (reference sequence). CDR3 protein: CASSASGRTDTQYF. The CDR3 nucleotides are TGTGCCAGCAGCGCCTCAGGGCGCACAGATACGCAGTATTTT.

Here the CDR3 reads CASNPGQPNTEAFF. CDR3 coding DNA: TGTGCCAGCAACCCGGGACAGCCGAACACTGAAGCTTTCTTT. This chain uses TRBV7-9 with TRBJ1-1; the match to TRBD1 covers 7 bases. This CDR3 has 14 amino acids. V dropped 7 bases and J dropped 1; count of bases not matched to a gene: 6. Germline assignment: CDR1 SEHNR and CDR2 FQNEAQ (reference sequence).

V and J are TRBV9 and TRBJ1-1; the D gene is possibly TRBD1 (6 bases). This CDR3 has 15 amino acids. Trimming shortened V by 0 bases and J by 0 bases, and 9 bases separated the two germline ends. CDR1 is SGDLS, CDR2 YYNGEE, per germline. Written as DNA, the CDR3 is TGTGCCAGCAGCGTAGCTGACAGGCTGAACACTGAAGCTTTCTTT. Translated: CASSVADRLNTEAFF.

The V and J genes are TRBV9 and TRBJ2-2; no reliable D call. Germline V gene sequence: CDR1 SGDLS, CDR2 YYNGEE. The CDR3 is 13 residues long. V shed 0 bases and J shed 4 bases, with 4 bases lying between them. In DNA form, the CDR3 reads TGTGCCAGCAGCGTAGTCGGCACCGGGGAGCTGTTTTTT. Its protein product is CASSVVGTGELFF.

The rearrangement joins TRBV15 to TRBJ2-1; either TRBD1 or TRBD2 may fit D (5 bases each). CDR3 length: 15 amino acids. Trimming pared 1 base from V and 8 bases from J, leaving 15 bases between. CDR1 and CDR2 (germline): LNHNV, YYDKDF (reference sequence). DNA for the CDR3: TGTGCCACCAGCAGAGGGTCCGGGGCGGAGGATGAGCAGTTCTTC. Translation: CATSRGSGAEDEQFF. Full variable domain (rest looked up from reference TRBV15 and TRBJ2-1): DAMVIQNPRYQVTQFGKPVTLSCSQTLNHNVMYWYQQKSSQAPKLLFHYYDKDFNNEADTPDNFQSRRPNTSFCFLDIRSPGLGDTAMYLCATSRGSGAEDEQFFGPGTRLTVL.

This clone has at least ten counts. The rearrangement uses TRBV4-2 and TRBJ1-4, with D unresolved. The CDR3 totals 16 residues. Germline V gives CDR1 LGHNA, CDR2 YNFKEQ. V gave up 4 bases and J gave up 4 bases, with 16 bases separating them. The CDR3 here is CASSPKIAGNNEKLFF. The CDR3 nucleotides read TGTGCCAGCAGCCCCAAGATCGCCGGGAATAATGAAAAACTGTTTTTT.

This clone was seen only once. This rearrangement joins TRBV27 to TRBJ1-6; D uncertain. Per the germline V gene, CDR1 is MNHEY and CDR2 is SMNVEV (reference sequence). V lost 4 bases to trimming and J lost 9 bases, with 7 bases between them. The length of the CDR3 is 12 residues. The CDR3 spells CASSWGSSPLHF. For the CDR3, the DNA is TGTGCCAGCAGTTGGGGAAGTTCACCCCTCCACTTT.

The chain carries TRBV6-6 and TRBJ1-2, with no clear D. CDR1 is MNHNY, CDR2 SVGAGI, per germline (reference sequence). V shed 4 bases and J shed 8 bases, with 11 bases lying between them. CDR3 length: 12 amino acids. The CDR3 DNA sequence: TGTGCCAGCAGTTCCTTAGATAGGGGCTACACCTTC. Translated: CASSSLDRGYTF.

V is TRBV5-1 and J is TRBJ2-2, with no clear D. The germline CDR1 and CDR2 sequences are SGHRS and YFSETQ. The CDR3 runs to 12 residues. Trimming left V 4 bases short and J 1 base short, with 2 bases between. The CDR3 sequence is CASSRNTGELFF. Here the CDR3 DNA reads TGCGCCAGCAGCCGGAACACCGGGGAGCTGTTTTTT. The whole variable domain, filled in from reference TRBV5-1 and TRBJ2-2, reads KAGVTQTPRYLIKTRGQQVTLSCSPISGHRSVSWYQQTPGQGLQFLFEYFSETQRNKGNFPGRFSGRQFSNSRSEMNVSTLELGDSALYLCASSRNTGELFFGEGSRLTVL.

Regarding this clone: The sample has other DNA sequences that encode this CDR3 too. The chain recombines TRBV29-1 with TRBJ1-1; 8 bases map to TRBD1. The CDR3 runs 13 residues. The trim removed 6 bases at V and 4 bases at J, leaving 7 bases unmatched. Germline-derived CDR1 and CDR2 are SQVTM and ANQGSEA. The CDR3 protein is CSVDRGGGTEAFF. CDR3 DNA: TGCAGCGTAGACAGGGGAGGCGGCACTGAAGCTTTCTTT. Full variable domain (outside the CDR3, taken from reference TRBV29-1 and TRBJ1-1): SAVISQKPSRDICQRGTSLTIQCQVDSQVTMMFWYRQQPGQSLTLIATANQGSEATYESGFVIDKFPISRPNLTFSTLTVSNMSPEDSSIYLCSVDRGGGTEAFFGQGTRLTVV.

This clone has more than one count but fewer than ten. The V and J genes are TRBV7-9 and TRBJ2-1; 8 positions agree with TRBD2. From germline, CDR1 is SEHNR and CDR2 FQNEAQ (reference sequence). This CDR3 contains 15 residues. With 5 bases clipped from V and 10 bases from J, the junction kept 13 bases outside the gene matches. CDR3 nucleotide sequence: TGTGCCAGCAGCACCTTAGCGGGGAGGGCCAAGGAGCAGTTCTTC. The encoded protein is CASSTLAGRAKEQFF. The whole variable domain, remainder taken from reference TRBV7-9 and TRBJ2-1, is DTGVSQNPRHKITKRGQNVTFRCDPISEHNRLYWYRQTLGQGPEFLTYFQNEAQLEKSRLLSDRFSAERPKGSFSTLEIQRTEQGDSAMYLCASSTLAGRAKEQFFGPGTRLTVL.

The chain employs TRBV7-8 and TRBJ1-2, with no clear D. This CDR3 is built from 14 residues. CDR1 is SGHVS and CDR2 is FQNEAQ in the germline V gene. Trimming left V 1 base short and J 2 bases short, with 8 bases between. CDR3 residues: CASSLDAGNYGYTF. DNA for the CDR3: TGTGCCAGCAGCTTAGACGCAGGAAACTATGGCTACACCTTC.

This rearrangement joins TRBV18 to TRBJ2-2; D may be TRBD2 (5 bases). Trimming removed 4 bases at V and 7 bases at J, with 13 bases between. Germline V lookup: CDR1 KGHSH, CDR2 LQKENI. This CDR3 is built from 14 residues. The CDR3 sequence is CASSQVQTNGELFF. Written as DNA, the CDR3 is TGTGCCAGCTCACAGGTTCAGACTAACGGGGAGCTGTTTTTT.